A single sample gave rise to the 32 T cell receptor beta chains below, sequenced in a study of cytomegalovirus exposure and HLA in healthy donors. The PCR was carried out with 60 Vbeta primers and 13 Jbeta primers. Sequencing was performed with immunoSEQ multiplex PCR; in TCRdb, only in-frame clones are kept and a portion is missing. The sample has 150,000 to 200,000 clones; 68% are singletons. The sequenced sample consisted of PBMCs. The receptors derive from a man aged 50-60 years in good health and CMV-seronegative.

The chain joins TRBV12-5 to TRBJ1-5; D is unresolved. Germline V gene lookup returns CDR1 LGHNT and CDR2 FRNRAP. The CDR3 has 13 residues. The V gene lost 3 bases and the J gene lost 5 bases, with 8 bases spanning the gap. CDR3 nucleotides: TGTGCTAGTGGTTTAGCTCGGGATCAGCCCCAGCATTTT. It translates to CASGLARDQPQHF.

The J gene is TRBJ2-3, the V gene TRBV6-1; D is unresolved. Trimming took off 2 bases at V and 6 bases at J, with 9 bases between the two ends. The CDR3 runs 13 residues. CDR1 is MNHNS and CDR2 is SASEGT in the germline V gene. CDR3 coding DNA: TGTGCCAGCAGTGAATTCTTCGTGGATACGCAGTATTTT. Its translation: CASSEFFVDTQYF.

The chain is built from TRBV7-9 and TRBJ1-2, with D perhaps matching TRBD1 (5 bases). With 1 base removed from V and 3 bases from J, the gap between germline ends came to 15 bases. The CDR3 totals 16 residues. Germline V CDR1 and CDR2: SEHNR, FQNEAQ (reference sequence). The CDR3 bases are TGTGCCAGCAGCTTAGAAGTCGGGGGAATGCACTATGGCTACACCTTC. Encoded protein: CASSLEVGGMHYGYTF.

CDR3: CASSPPRSGGADEQFF. CDR3 DNA sequence: TGCGCCAGCAGCCCCCCGAGAAGCGGGGGGGCCGATGAGCAGTTCTTC. The chain links TRBV5-1 to TRBJ2-1; 10 nucleotides match TRBD2. V dropped 4 bases and J dropped 8; count of bases not matched to a gene: 12. Germline V lookup: CDR1 SGHRS, CDR2 YFSETQ. The CDR3 runs to 16 residues.

The V gene is TRBV27, the J gene TRBJ1-6, with 7 bases matching TRBD1. CDR3 size: 16 residues. The V segment lost 5 bases and the J segment 4 bases; nucleotides outside the gene matches: 8. Germline loops: CDR1 MNHEY, CDR2 SMNVEV (reference sequence). CDR3 DNA sequence: TGTGCCAGCAGTCGGGGGGGGACAGCTTATAATTCACCCCTCCACTTT. Its translation: CASSRGGTAYNSPLHF.

This sequence joins TRBV19 and TRBJ2-7, with D possibly TRBD1 on 5 matching bases. Trimming left V 2 bases short and J 0 bases short, with 14 bases between. This CDR3 is built from 16 residues. The germline V gene has CDR1 LNHDA and CDR2 SQIVND (reference sequence). The CDR3 protein is CASSIRSGSRSYEQYF. CDR3 DNA sequence: TGTGCCAGTAGTATAAGGTCAGGGTCCCGCTCCTACGAGCAGTACTTC.

CDR3 residues: CASMGPQTYNEQFF. In nucleotides, the CDR3 is TGTGCCAGTATGGGCCCACAAACCTACAATGAGCAGTTCTTC. The chain links TRBV19 to TRBJ2-1; no firm D call. The V gene lost 7 bases and the J gene lost 2 bases, with 12 bases spanning the gap. Germline V CDR1 and CDR2: LNHDA, SQIVND (reference sequence). The CDR3 is 14 residues long. Based on the CDR3 plus reference TRBV19 and TRBJ2-1, the full variable domain is DGGITQSPKYLFRKEGQNVTLSCEQNLNHDAMYWYRQDPGQGLRLIYYSQIVNDFQKGDIAEGYSVSREKKESFPLTVTSAQKNPTAFYLCASMGPQTYNEQFFGPGTRLTVL.

The table lists this clone with a count of one. One end of the junction does not line up with germline, which may come from a read error. V and J are TRBV7-9 and TRBJ1-4, with D perhaps matching TRBD1 (6 bases). Germline CDR1 and CDR2: SEHNR and FQNEAQ (reference sequence). The CDR3 has 14 residues. As DNA, the CDR3 is TGTGCCAGCGGCTTAGATGGGGGCATTGAAAAACTGTTTTTT. Residues: CASGLDGGIEKLFF. Filled out from reference TRBV7-9 and TRBJ1-4, the complete variable domain reads DTGVSQNPRHKITKRGQNVTFRCDPISEHNRLYWYRQTLGQGPEFLTYFQNEAQLEKSRLLSDRFSAERPKGSFSTLEIQRTEQGDSAMYLCASGLDGGIEKLFFGSGTQLSVL.

This sequence joins TRBV7-9 and TRBJ1-1; 7 bases are shared with TRBD1. The V gene's germline CDR1 is SEHNR and CDR2 FQNEAQ (reference sequence). V lost 6 bases, J lost 3 bases, and 13 bases stayed unmatched. The CDR3 runs 16 residues. The CDR3 bases are TGTGCCAGCAGTAAAAAACCCACAGGGGTATACACTGAAGCTTTCTTT. Encoded protein: CASSKKPTGVYTEAFF.

The table lists this clone with a few counts. CDR3 protein: CASSFLMGQNSPLHF. The CDR3 DNA reads as TGTGCCAGCAGTTTTCTAATGGGACAGAATTCACCCCTCCACTTT. The chain employs TRBV28 and TRBJ1-6; 7 positions agree with TRBD1. This CDR3 is built from 15 residues. Losses at the gene ends were 3 bases for V and 7 bases for J; bases not matched to a gene: 6. CDR1 MDHEN and CDR2 SYDVKM come from the germline V gene.

This clone was picked up a small number of times. This sequence joins TRBV10-1 and TRBJ2-7; tentative D call: TRBD2 (5 bases). Germline CDR1 reads WNHNN; CDR2 reads SYGVQD (reference sequence). V shed 2 bases and J shed 4 bases, with 15 bases lying between them. CDR3 length: 15 residues. Here the CDR3 DNA reads TGCGCCAGCAGTGAGCATGGGGAAGGGAGATACGAGCAGTACTTC. Protein product: CASSEHGEGRYEQYF.

There are a few counts of this clone. In DNA form, the CDR3 reads TGTGCCAGCAGCACCTACCAGTGGGACAGAAACTACGAGCAGTACTTC. Translating gives CASSTYQWDRNYEQYF. This chain uses TRBV5-4 with TRBJ2-7; 7 nucleotides line up with TRBD1. The CDR3 sequence is 16 residues long. V trimming: 4 bases; J trimming: 3 bases; junction bases outside the gene matches: 13. The germline V gene has CDR1 SGHNT and CDR2 YYREEE (reference sequence).

V and J are TRBV19 and TRBJ1-5; tentatively, D is TRBD1 (6 bases). V was clipped by 4 bases and J by 2 bases, with 15 bases between them. Germline CDR1 reads LNHDA; CDR2 reads SQIVND (reference sequence). The CDR3 loop spans 16 amino acids. The CDR3 reads CASSNRDGKGNQPQHF. CDR3 coding DNA: TGTGCCAGTAGTAACAGGGATGGTAAGGGCAATCAGCCCCAGCATTTT. Complete variable domain (other parts from reference TRBV19 and TRBJ1-5): DGGITQSPKYLFRKEGQNVTLSCEQNLNHDAMYWYRQDPGQGLRLIYYSQIVNDFQKGDIAEGYSVSREKKESFPLTVTSAQKNPTAFYLCASSNRDGKGNQPQHFGDGTRLSIL.

The chain recombines TRBV6-6 with TRBJ1-6; 8 nucleotides align to TRBD1. After removal of 6 bases from V and 9 bases from J, the junction contained 10 bases not matched to a gene. The CDR3 covers 15 residues. In germline, CDR1 is MNHNY, CDR2 SVGAGI (reference sequence). The CDR3 DNA follows: TGTGCCAGCAGCCCACCGGGACAGGTCGGTTCACCCCTCCACTTT. It translates to CASSPPGQVGSPLHF.

This clone was counted between two and nine times. The rearrangement uses TRBV6-5 and TRBJ1-5; 9 bases fit TRBD1. Germline V lookup: CDR1 MNHEY, CDR2 SVGAGI. J gave up 2 bases and V 6 bases, and 5 bases lay outside the gene matches. The CDR3 is 15 residues long. CDR3 loop: CASRGTGSGNQPQHF. CDR3 coding DNA: TGTGCCAGCAGAGGGACAGGGTCAGGCAATCAGCCCCAGCATTTT.

The J gene is TRBJ1-4, the V gene TRBV18, with D maybe TRBD1 (5 bases). The CDR3 loop spans 14 amino acids. V was trimmed by 4 bases and J by 5 bases, leaving 11 bases between them. Germline V gene sequence: CDR1 KGHSH, CDR2 LQKENI. CDR3 sequence: CASSRRDGNEKLFF. DNA of the CDR3: TGTGCCAGCTCACGGCGGGACGGAAATGAAAAACTGTTTTTT.

V gene TRBV7-8 combines with J gene TRBJ2-7; 9 nucleotides agree with TRBD2. The CDR3 has 16 residues. Germline CDR1 is SGHVS and CDR2 is FQNEAQ. Trimming at V came to 2 bases and at J to 4 bases, leaving 9 bases not matched to a gene. DNA for the CDR3: TGTGCCAGCAGCTTAAAGGCGGGCGGGGGGGGATACGAGCAGTACTTC. Encoded protein: CASSLKAGGGGYEQYF.

This clone was seen only a few times. The chain couples TRBV19 to TRBJ1-5; 7 positions match TRBD1. This CDR3 has 19 residues. Losses at the gene ends were 5 bases for V and 0 bases for J; bases not matched to a gene: 16. Germline V gene data show CDR1 as LNHDA and CDR2 as SQIVND (reference sequence). This chain's CDR3 is CASSPHRGTSLYSNQPQHF. The DNA for the CDR3 is TGTGCCAGTAGTCCTCACAGGGGAACCTCGCTGTATAGCAATCAGCCCCAGCATTTT.

This clone was observed a few times. The chain uses TRBV5-1 and TRBJ2-5, with TRBD1 as a possible D gene (6 bases). Germline V gene sequence: CDR1 SGHRS, CDR2 YFSETQ. Trimming left V 0 bases short and J 1 base short, with 10 bases between. The CDR3 sequence is 15 residues long. The CDR3 DNA reads TGCGCCAGCAGCTTGGGGACAGTTTTCCAAGAGACCCAGTACTTC. It is translated as CASSLGTVFQETQYF.

CDR3 protein: CASSDLSNTGRGNTIYF. The CDR3 DNA is TGTGCCAGCAGTGACCTTAGTAACACCGGGAGAGGAAACACCATATATTTT. The rearrangement links TRBV25-1 to TRBJ1-3; D is unclear. This CDR3 comprises 17 residues. The germline V gene has CDR1 MGHDK and CDR2 SYGVNS. Deletions cut 3 bases from V and 4 bases from J, with 19 bases between.

The chain employs TRBV11-2 and TRBJ1-1; D gene unclear. CDR3 length equals 15 residues. Germline-derived CDR1 and CDR2 are SGHAT and FQNNGV. V lost 2 bases to trimming and J lost 2 bases, with 12 bases between them. CDR3 protein: CASSLSINLNTEAFF. The CDR3 bases are TGTGCCAGCAGCTTAAGTATCAACCTAAACACTGAAGCTTTCTTT.

The J gene is TRBJ1-1, the V gene TRBV11-2; weak D call: TRBD1 (6 bases). Trimming cost V 1 base and J 8 bases, with 11 bases left between them. From germline, CDR1 is SGHAT and CDR2 FQNNGV. CDR3 length equals 13 residues. The CDR3, as DNA: TGTGCCAGCAGCTTAGTGCAGGGGACCGAAGCTTTCTTT. Translated: CASSLVQGTEAFF.

The rearrangement joins TRBV27 to TRBJ2-7; 10 bases fit TRBD1. After removal of 6 bases from V and 2 bases from J, the junction contained 4 bases not matched to a gene. The CDR3 is 14 residues long. Germline CDR1 and CDR2: MNHEY and SMNVEV (reference sequence). The DNA for the CDR3 is TGTGCCAGCAGCACCGGGACAGGGGCCTACGAGCAGTACTTC. This encodes CASSTGTGAYEQYF.

The table lists this clone with a few counts. CDR3 in DNA: TGTGCCAGCAGATCCAAGCGGGGGGGCGTGGAGACCCAGTACTTC. It encodes CASRSKRGGVETQYF. The genes are TRBV2 and TRBJ2-5; the match to TRBD2 covers 10 bases. Trimming cost V 6 bases and J 5 bases; bases outside gene matches: 9. This CDR3 is 15 amino acids long. Per the germline V gene, CDR1 is SNHLY and CDR2 is FYNNEI.

The chain is built from TRBV10-1 and TRBJ1-1, with 7 bases that match TRBD1. The CDR3 runs 13 residues. V lost 5 bases and J lost 2; bases outside the gene matches: 2. Germline CDR1 WNHNN, CDR2 SYGVQD (reference sequence). CDR3: CASSRQGNTEAFF. The CDR3 region has the DNA TGCGCCAGCAGTCGACAGGGAAACACTGAAGCTTTCTTT.

The chain couples TRBV11-2 to TRBJ2-7; no reliable D call. The CDR3 is 16 residues long. V was trimmed by 1 base and J by 1 base, leaving 14 bases between them. CDR1 and CDR2 (germline): SGHAT, FQNNGV. CDR3 nucleotide sequence: TGTGCCAGCAGCTTAGTAACTGGCGGCCCTTCCTACGAGCAGTACTTC. It specifies CASSLVTGGPSYEQYF. Full variable domain (missing parts from reference TRBV11-2 and TRBJ2-7): EAGVAQSPRYKIIEKRQSVAFWCNPISGHATLYWYQQILGQGPKLLIQFQNNGVVDDSQLPKDRFSAERLKGVDSTLKIQPAKLEDSAVYLCASSLVTGGPSYEQYFGPGTRLTVT.

V and J are TRBV5-6 and TRBJ1-2; D is possibly TRBD1 (5 bases). In germline, CDR1 is SGHDT, CDR2 YYEEEE. The CDR3 runs 13 residues. The V end lost 7 bases, the J end lost 8 bases, and 18 bases lay between the germline ends. The CDR3 sequence is CASPGKTATGYTF. In DNA form, the CDR3 reads TGTGCCAGCCCCGGAAAGACAGCGACCGGCTACACCTTC. The full variable domain, rest sourced from reference TRBV5-6 and TRBJ1-2, is DAGVTQSPTHLIKTRGQQVTLRCSPKSGHDTVSWYQQALGQGPQFIFQYYEEEERQRGNFPDRFSGHQFPNYSSELNVNALLLGDSALYLCASPGKTATGYTFGSGTRLTVV.

The rearrangement joins TRBV27 to TRBJ2-2, with TRBD1 identical over 8 bases. This CDR3 comprises 13 residues. V lost 8 bases and J lost 3; bases outside the gene matches: 2. The germline CDR1 and CDR2 sequences are MNHEY and SMNVEV (reference sequence). The CDR3: CASSTGDTGELFF. The CDR3 region has the DNA TGTGCCAGCTCGACAGGGGACACCGGGGAGCTGTTTTTT.

The chain employs TRBV19 and TRBJ1-4; D is perhaps TRBD1 (5 bases). Germline CDR1 LNHDA, CDR2 SQIVND (reference sequence). Trimming cost V 4 bases and J 5 bases, with 8 bases left between them. This CDR3 region has 13 residues. The CDR3 loop is CASSRAGNEKLFF. The CDR3 region has the DNA TGTGCCAGTAGTAGGGCAGGGAATGAAAAACTGTTTTTT. Drawing the rest from reference TRBV19 and TRBJ1-4, the complete variable domain is DGGITQSPKYLFRKEGQNVTLSCEQNLNHDAMYWYRQDPGQGLRLIYYSQIVNDFQKGDIAEGYSVSREKKESFPLTVTSAQKNPTAFYLCASSRAGNEKLFFGSGTQLSVL.

The rearrangement uses TRBV5-4 and TRBJ2-1, with TRBD1 matching 9 bases. Unmatched junction bases numbered 4, after V lost 9 bases and J lost 6 bases. Germline V gene lookup returns CDR1 SGHNT and CDR2 YYREEE (reference sequence). CDR3 size: 12 residues. Written as DNA, the CDR3 is TGTGCCATGGGACAGGGTGGCAATGAGCAGTTCTTC. Protein: CAMGQGGNEQFF.

The chain combines TRBV7-9 with TRBJ1-2, with TRBD1 matching 8 bases. The germline V gene has CDR1 SEHNR and CDR2 FQNEAQ (reference sequence). The CDR3 has 14 residues. After removal of 5 bases from V and 2 bases from J, the junction contained 4 bases not matched to a gene. In nucleotides, the CDR3 is TGTGCCAGCAGCCCAGGACAGGGAAACTATGGCTACACCTTC. It is translated as CASSPGQGNYGYTF.

V usage is TRBV7-9 and J usage is TRBJ2-2, with a tentative D call TRBD1 (5 bases). Trimming stripped 3 bases from V and 1 base from J, with 12 bases between. The germline CDR1 and CDR2 sequences are SEHNR and FQNEAQ (reference sequence). The CDR3 contains 16 residues. The CDR3 sequence: CASSLVGHENTGELFF. CDR3 in DNA: TGTGCCAGCAGCTTGGTCGGACACGAGAACACCGGGGAGCTGTTTTTT.